A selection of T cell receptor beta chains follows, all from one sample in a study of early T cells in non-severe SARS-CoV-2 infection. TCRdb analysed the 5' RACE reads with MiXCR anew, one entry per CDR3 protein. The table records some 55,000 distinct CDR3 sequences, approximately 12% of them present only once. The specimen comprised whole blood, sampled at baseline. The source of these receptors is an adult who was a healthcare worker with PCR-confirmed SARS-CoV-2 infection or an uninfected control (not recorded which). CDR3s leave out the opening cysteine and the closing phenylalanine or tryptophan. Expanded clones are given a class, and other clones once, few, many or no size at all.

few	TRBV27	13	ASSLSSSFLYEQY
many	TRBV28	12	ATTGGWATNEQF
medium-sized	TRBV11-2	15	ASSLDPLAGAAYEQY
few	TRBV12-3/TRBV12-4	10	ASRAMNTEAF
few	TRBV29-1	10	SVEDGGKSQH
many	TRBV7-6	11	ASSLAENYGYT
-	TRBV5-1	13	ASSLAGSTNEKLF
few	TRBV28	12	ASRNRDAGRGYT
-	TRBV15	14	ATSRDPGQSNQPQH
many	TRBV12-3/TRBV12-4	15	ASRGTSGSGFAGELF
many	TRBV7-8	17	ASSLLGGLQPRGPGELF
few	TRBV20-1	15	SARDTITAVLSNEQF
-	TRBV6-6	11	ASTGQGYYEQY
many	TRBV6-2/TRBV6-3	9	ASSYGAWEF
-	TRBV7-9	11	ASTLREAGEQY
many	TRBV19	12	ASSMVREPSEQY
few	TRBV27	16	ASSLSRPTSSYNSPLH
few	TRBV11-3	12	ASSLGYGNNEQF
many	TRBV3-1	13	ASSQDPSQGYEQY
medium-sized	TRBV7-6	11	ASSPGLADTQY
many	TRBV6-4	12	ASSDSSGSNEQF
few	TRBV3-1	12	ASSLVANTGELF
many	TRBV20-1	12	SNIAGGGQETQY
-	TRBV4-2	15	ASSQVGSGRLTDTQY
-	TRBV6-2/TRBV6-3	14	ASSPQTPTLVKTQY
few	TRBV3-1	12	ASSQRTGRSEQF
few	TRBV2	15	ASREGGGLAGSNEQF
-	TRBV6-5	12	ASRLDGDGGEQY
-	TRBV5-4	10	ASSFSENIQY
few	TRBV11-2	11	ASSWGAQDTQY
few	TRBV15	11	ATSRDPGDTQY
many	TRBV20-1	11	SARRLFTDEQF
few	TRBV11-3	11	ASSPGHLNEQF
-	TRBV6-5	13	ASSYDRGDSYEQY
many	TRBV7-2	12	ASSPDRVEETQY
-	TRBV12-3/TRBV12-4	10	ASSLGERGYT
-	TRBV11-2	12	ASSFGDSNQPQH
many	TRBV6-1	13	ASTSRQEANYGYT
few	TRBV4-1	20	ASSRNGGARRSGSANTGELF
-	TRBV7-3	12	ASSSTGGLMLLF
few	TRBV7-2	14	ASDPIGQGGYETQY
few	TRBV3-1	11	ASSSQGRIGYT
-	TRBV20-1	11	SAHQGGGYGYT
few	TRBV28	18	ASSMTPGQGERSYNSPLH
many	TRBV20-1	13	SAPNRDRKISPLH
medium-sized	TRBV7-8	13	ASRKDRADTGELF
-	TRBV28	11	ASSTRPGYEQY
few	TRBV7-2	13	ASSPVQGTYNEQF
few	TRBV11-2	12	ASSTTGLNQPQH